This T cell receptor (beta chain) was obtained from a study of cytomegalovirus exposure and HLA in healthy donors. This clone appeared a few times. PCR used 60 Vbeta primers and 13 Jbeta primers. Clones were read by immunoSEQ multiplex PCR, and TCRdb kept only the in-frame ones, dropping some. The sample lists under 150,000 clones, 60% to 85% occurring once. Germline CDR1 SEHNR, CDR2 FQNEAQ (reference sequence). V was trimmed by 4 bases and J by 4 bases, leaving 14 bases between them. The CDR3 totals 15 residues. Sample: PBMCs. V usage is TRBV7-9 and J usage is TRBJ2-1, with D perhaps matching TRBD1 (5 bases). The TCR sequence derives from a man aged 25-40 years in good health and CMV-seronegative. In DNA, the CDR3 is TGTGCCAGCAGCTCCCGAGCAGGGCCGTACAATGAGCAGTTCTTC. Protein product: CASSSRAGPYNEQFF.